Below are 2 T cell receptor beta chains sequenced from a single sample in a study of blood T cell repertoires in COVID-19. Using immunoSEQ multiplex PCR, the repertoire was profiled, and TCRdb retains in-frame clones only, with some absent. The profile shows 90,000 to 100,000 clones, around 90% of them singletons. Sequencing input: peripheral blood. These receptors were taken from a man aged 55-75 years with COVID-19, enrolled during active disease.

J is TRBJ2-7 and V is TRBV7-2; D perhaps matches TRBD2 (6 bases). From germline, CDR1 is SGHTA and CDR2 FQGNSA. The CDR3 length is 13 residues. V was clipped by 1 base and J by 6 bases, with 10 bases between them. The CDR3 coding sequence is TGTGCCAGCAGCTTAGTGATTAGCGGCGAGCAGTACTTC. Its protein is CASSLVISGEQYF.

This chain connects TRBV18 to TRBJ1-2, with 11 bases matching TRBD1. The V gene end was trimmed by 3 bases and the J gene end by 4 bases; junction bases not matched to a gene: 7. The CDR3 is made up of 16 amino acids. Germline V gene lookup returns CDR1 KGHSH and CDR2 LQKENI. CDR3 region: CASSPPGTGGGYGYTF. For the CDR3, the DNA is TGTGCCAGCTCACCTCCCGGGACAGGGGGTGGCTATGGCTACACCTTC. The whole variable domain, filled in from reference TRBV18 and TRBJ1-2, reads NAGVMQNPRHLVRRRGQEARLRCSPMKGHSHVYWYRQLPEEGLKFMVYLQKENIIDESGMPKERFSAEFPKEGPSILRIQQVVRGDSAAYFCASSPPGTGGGYGYTFGSGTRLTVV.